This T cell receptor (beta chain) appears in the sequencing data of a study of beta chain features in type 1 diabetes. Study-wide findings and caveats: The study found moderately but significantly shorter TCRB CDR3s in all four CD4+ subsets of Type 1 diabetes patients.

The CDR3 has 16 residues. In germline, CDR1 is MDHEN, CDR2 SYDVKM. The V gene end was trimmed by 6 bases and the J gene end by 1 base; junction bases not matched to a gene: 10. Since all of the isolated RNA was reverse transcribed, expressed TCRB transcripts were what got sequenced. Profiled with immunoSEQ multiplex PCR; TCRdb holds only in-frame clones, not every one. Of roughly 140,000 clones in the sample, under 60% were seen once. In regard to this clone: Its specificity is unknown.

The sample consisted of Tregs from blood. The chain couples TRBV28 to TRBJ2-3; 7 nucleotides agree with TRBD1. This TCR was sampled from a man between 18 and 29 years old in good health. CDR3 residues: CASSSGTGAGTDTQYF. The CDR3 bases are TGTGCCAGCAGCTCGGGTACAGGGGCCGGCACAGATACGCAGTATTTT.